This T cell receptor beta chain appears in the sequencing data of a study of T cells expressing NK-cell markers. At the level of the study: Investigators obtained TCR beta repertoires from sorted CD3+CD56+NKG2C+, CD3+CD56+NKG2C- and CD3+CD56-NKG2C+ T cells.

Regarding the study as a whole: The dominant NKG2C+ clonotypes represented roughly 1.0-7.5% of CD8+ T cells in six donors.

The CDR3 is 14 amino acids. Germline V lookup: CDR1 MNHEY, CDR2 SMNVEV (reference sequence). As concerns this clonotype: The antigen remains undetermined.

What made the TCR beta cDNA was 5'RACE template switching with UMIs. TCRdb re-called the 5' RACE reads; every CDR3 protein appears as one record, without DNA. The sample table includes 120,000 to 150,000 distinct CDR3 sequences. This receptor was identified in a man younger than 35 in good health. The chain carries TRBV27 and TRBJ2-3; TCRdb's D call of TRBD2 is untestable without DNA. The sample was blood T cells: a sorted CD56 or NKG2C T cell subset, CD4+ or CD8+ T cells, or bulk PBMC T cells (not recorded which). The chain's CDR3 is CASSFTGLADTQYF.